This entry lists 2 T cell receptor beta chains sequenced from one sample in a study of regulatory T cells in long-lasting Graves disease. The time point here: newly diagnosed GD, antithyroid drugs for less than 3 months. RNA from PBMCs was the source of the TCR library. Both iRepertoire HTBI primers and Arm-PCR of CDR3 regions were used to build the TCR beta libraries. TCRdb independently ran MiXCR on the multiplex PCR reads; one entry per CDR3 protein. The data show more than 450,000 distinct CDR3 sequences, more than 10% seen once. Separately, the same data were catalogued under a study of T cells in Graves' hyperthyroidism and ophthalmopathy.

The sequencing used peripheral blood mononuclear cells (PBMCs), collected at new diagnosis, from a patient treated with antithyroid drugs. The receptor source for this set is a woman in her twenties or thirties with Graves disease.

This clonotype showed up many times. Written as DNA, the CDR3 is TGTGCCAGCAGTGAATACCGCCCCGAAGCTTTCTTT. It is translated as CASSEYRPEAFF. The genes are TRBV6-1 and TRBJ1-1, with unresolved D. Germline assignment: CDR1 MNHNS and CDR2 SASEGT. Trimming shortened V by 2 bases and J by 8 bases, and 9 bases separated the two germline ends. The CDR3 runs to 12 residues.

The chain recombines TRBV6-1 with TRBJ2-1, with D uncertain. The CDR3 consists of 13 residues. CDR1 and CDR2 (germline): MNHNS, SASEGT. Between the trimmed V and J ends, which lost 4 bases and 1 base, there was a span of 5 bases. The CDR3 spells CASSALSYNEQFF. The CDR3 DNA follows: TGTGCCAGCAGTGCTCTGTCCTACAATGAGCAGTTCTTC.